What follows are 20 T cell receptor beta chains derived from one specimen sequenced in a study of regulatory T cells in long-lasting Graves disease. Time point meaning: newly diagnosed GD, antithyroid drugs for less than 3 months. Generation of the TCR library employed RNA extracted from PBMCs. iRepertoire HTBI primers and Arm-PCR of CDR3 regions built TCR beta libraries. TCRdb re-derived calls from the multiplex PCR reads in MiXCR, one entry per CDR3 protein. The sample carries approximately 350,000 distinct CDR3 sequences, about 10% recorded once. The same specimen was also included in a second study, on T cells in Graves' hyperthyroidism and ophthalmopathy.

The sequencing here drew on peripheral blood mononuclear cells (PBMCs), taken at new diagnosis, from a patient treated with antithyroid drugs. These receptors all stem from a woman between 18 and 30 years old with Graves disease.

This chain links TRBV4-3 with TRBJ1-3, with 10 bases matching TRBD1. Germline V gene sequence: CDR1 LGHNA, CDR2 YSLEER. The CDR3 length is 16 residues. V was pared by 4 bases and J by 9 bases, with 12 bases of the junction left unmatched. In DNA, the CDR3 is TGCGCCAGCAGCCCAGCTTCGACAGGGGGCTGGCGCACCATATATTTT. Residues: CASSPASTGGWRTIYF.

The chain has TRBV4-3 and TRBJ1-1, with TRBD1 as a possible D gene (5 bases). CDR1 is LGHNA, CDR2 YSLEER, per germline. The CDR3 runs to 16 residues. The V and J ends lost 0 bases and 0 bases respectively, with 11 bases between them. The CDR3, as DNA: TGCGCCAGCAGCCAAGATCATGGGGGGGTGAACACTGAAGCTTTCTTT. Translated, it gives CASSQDHGGVNTEAFF.

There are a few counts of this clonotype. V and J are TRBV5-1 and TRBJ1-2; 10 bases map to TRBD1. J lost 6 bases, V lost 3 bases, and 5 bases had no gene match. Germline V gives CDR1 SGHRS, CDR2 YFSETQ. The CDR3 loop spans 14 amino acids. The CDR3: CASSYQTGGDGYTF. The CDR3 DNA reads TGCGCCAGCAGCTATCAGACAGGGGGCGATGGCTACACCTTC.

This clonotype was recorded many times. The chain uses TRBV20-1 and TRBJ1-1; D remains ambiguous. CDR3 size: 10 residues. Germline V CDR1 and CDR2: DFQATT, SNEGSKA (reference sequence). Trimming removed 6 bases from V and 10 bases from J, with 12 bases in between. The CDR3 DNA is TGCAGTGCCCACGACTTCGGAGCTTTCTTT. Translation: CSAHDFGAFF.

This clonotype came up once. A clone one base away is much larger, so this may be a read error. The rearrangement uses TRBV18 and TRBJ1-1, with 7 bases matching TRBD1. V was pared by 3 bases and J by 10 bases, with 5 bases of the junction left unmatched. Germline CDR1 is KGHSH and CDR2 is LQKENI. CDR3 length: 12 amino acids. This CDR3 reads CASSPSAGGAFF. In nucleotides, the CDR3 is TGTGCCAGCTCACCGTCGGCAGGGGGAGCTTTCTTT.

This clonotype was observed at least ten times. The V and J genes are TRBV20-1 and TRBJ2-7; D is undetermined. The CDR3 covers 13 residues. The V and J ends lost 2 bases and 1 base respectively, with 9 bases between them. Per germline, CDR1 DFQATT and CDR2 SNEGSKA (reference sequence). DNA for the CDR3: TGCAGTGCTAGATCCTTTGGATCCTACGAGCAGTACTTC. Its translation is CSARSFGSYEQYF.

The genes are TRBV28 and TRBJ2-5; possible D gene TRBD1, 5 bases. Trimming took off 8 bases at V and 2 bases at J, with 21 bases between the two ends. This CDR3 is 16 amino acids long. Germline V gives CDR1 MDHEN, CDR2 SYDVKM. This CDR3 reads CASGSTGRQRQETQYF. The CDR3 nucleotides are TGTGCCAGCGGTTCTACTGGACGACAGAGACAAGAGACCCAGTACTTC.

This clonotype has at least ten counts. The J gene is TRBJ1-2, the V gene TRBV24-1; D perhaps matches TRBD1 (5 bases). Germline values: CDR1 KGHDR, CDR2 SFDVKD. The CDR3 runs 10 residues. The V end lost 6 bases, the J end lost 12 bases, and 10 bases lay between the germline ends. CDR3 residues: CATSLDRHTF. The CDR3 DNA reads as TGTGCCACCAGTCTTGACAGACACACCTTC.

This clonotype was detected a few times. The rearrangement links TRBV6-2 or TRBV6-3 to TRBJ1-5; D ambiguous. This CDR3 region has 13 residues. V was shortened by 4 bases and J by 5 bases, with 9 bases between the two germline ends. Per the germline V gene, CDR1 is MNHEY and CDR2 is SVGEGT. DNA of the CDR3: TGTGCCAGCAGTTCATCGTATCATCAGCCCCAGCATTTT. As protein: CASSSSYHQPQHF.

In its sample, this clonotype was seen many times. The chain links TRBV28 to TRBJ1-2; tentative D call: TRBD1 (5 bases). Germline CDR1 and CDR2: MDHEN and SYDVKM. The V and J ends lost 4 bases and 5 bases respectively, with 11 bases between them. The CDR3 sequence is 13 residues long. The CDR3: CASSWGNGYGYTF. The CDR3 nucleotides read TGTGCCAGCAGTTGGGGGAATGGGTATGGCTACACCTTC.

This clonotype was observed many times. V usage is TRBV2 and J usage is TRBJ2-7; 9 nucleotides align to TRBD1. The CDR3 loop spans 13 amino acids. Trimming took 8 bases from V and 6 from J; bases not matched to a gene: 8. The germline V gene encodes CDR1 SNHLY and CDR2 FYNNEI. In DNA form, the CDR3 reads TGTGCCAGCGGACGGACAGGGGCCAGCGAGCAGTACGTC. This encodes CASGRTGASEQYV.

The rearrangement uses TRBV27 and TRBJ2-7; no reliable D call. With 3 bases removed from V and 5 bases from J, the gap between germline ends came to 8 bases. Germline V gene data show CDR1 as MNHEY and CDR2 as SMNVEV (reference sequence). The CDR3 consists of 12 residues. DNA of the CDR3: TGTGCCAGCAGTTTTAAGTCCGACGAGCAGTACTTC. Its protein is CASSFKSDEQYF.

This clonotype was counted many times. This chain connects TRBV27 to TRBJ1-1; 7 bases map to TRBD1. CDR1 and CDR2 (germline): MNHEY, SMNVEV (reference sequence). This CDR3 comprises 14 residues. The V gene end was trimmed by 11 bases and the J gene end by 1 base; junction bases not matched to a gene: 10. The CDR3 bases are TGTGCCGCCGGACAGGCTCTCACGAACACTGAAGCTTTCTTT. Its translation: CAAGQALTNTEAFF.

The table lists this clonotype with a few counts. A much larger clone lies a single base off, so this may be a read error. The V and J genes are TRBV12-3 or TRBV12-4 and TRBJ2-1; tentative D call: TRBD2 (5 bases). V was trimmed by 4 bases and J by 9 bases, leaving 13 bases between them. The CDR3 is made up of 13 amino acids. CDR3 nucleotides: TGTGCCAGCAGTTCTGATAGGAGCGGTGAGCAGTTCTTC. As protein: CASSSDRSGEQFF.

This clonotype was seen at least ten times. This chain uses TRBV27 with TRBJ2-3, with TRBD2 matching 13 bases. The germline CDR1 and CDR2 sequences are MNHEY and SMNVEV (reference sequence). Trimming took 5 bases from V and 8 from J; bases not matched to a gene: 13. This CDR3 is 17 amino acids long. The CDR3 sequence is CASSNIRLAGGAGTQYF. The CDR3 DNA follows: TGTGCCAGCAGTAATATCCGACTAGCGGGGGGTGCCGGTACGCAGTATTTT.

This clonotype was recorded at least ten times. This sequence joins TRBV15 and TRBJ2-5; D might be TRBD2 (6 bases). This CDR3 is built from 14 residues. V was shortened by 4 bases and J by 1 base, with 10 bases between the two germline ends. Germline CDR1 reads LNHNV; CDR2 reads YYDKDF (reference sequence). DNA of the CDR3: TGTGCCACCAGCACCGGGAGCTCCCAAGAGACCCAGTACTTC. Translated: CATSTGSSQETQYF.

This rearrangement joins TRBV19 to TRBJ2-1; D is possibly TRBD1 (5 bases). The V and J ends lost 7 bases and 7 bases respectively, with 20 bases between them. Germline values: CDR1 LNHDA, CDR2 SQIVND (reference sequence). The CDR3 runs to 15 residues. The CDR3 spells CASTSQWGFRNEQFF. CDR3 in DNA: TGTGCCAGTACATCACAATGGGGCTTCCGGAATGAGCAGTTCTTC.

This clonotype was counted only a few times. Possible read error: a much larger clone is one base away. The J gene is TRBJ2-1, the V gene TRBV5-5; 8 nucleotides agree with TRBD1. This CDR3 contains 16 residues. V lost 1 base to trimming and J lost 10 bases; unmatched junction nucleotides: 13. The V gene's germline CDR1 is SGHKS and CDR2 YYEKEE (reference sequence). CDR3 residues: CASSLTLRDRLSEQFF. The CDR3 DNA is TGTGCCAGCAGCTTGACTTTACGGGACAGGCTGTCGGAGCAGTTCTTC.

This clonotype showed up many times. CDR3 in amino acids: CASSLFEHMGTEAFF. The CDR3, as DNA: TGTGCCAGCAGTTTATTTGAACACATGGGGACTGAAGCTTTCTTT. V is TRBV27 and J is TRBJ1-1; unclear D gene. This CDR3 comprises 15 residues. Germline V gene data show CDR1 as MNHEY and CDR2 as SMNVEV (reference sequence). The ends were cut back, 1 base at V and 5 bases at J, with 14 bases in the middle.

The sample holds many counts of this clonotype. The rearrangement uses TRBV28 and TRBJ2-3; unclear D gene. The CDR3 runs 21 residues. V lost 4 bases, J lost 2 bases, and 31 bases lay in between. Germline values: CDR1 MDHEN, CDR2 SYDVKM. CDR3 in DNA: TGTGCCAGCAGTTATCCACTTCCTTTCCATTTAGCCGACGGCCCCACAGATACGCAGTATTTT. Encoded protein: CASSYPLPFHLADGPTDTQYF.